The 25 T cell receptor beta chains given below trace back to one sample, sequenced in a study of blood T cell repertoires in COVID-19. Method: immunoSEQ multiplex PCR; TCRdb's copy keeps in-frame clones and lacks some. Of 250,000 or so clones listed, 85% to 90% are singletons. Input material: peripheral blood. The receptor set was obtained from a man aged 25 to 40 with COVID-19, enrolled during active disease.

V is TRBV7-3 and J is TRBJ1-1; the D is unclear. V dropped 2 bases and J dropped 0 bases, with 7 bases sitting between them. The CDR3 loop spans 14 amino acids. CDR1 SGHTA and CDR2 FQGTGA come from the germline V gene. The DNA of the CDR3 is TGTGCCAGCAGCTTACACAGTATGAACACTGAAGCTTTCTTT. The encoded protein is CASSLHSMNTEAFF.

The V gene is TRBV2, the J gene TRBJ2-5; 9 bases are a match to TRBD1. The CDR3 spans 14 residues. V was clipped by 5 bases and J by 4 bases; unmatched bases: 5. CDR1 is SNHLY, CDR2 FYNNEI, per germline. The CDR3 here is CASSSDRGGETQYF. In DNA, the CDR3 is TGTGCCAGCAGTTCAGACAGGGGGGGAGAGACCCAGTACTTC.

Here the CDR3 DNA reads TGTGCCAGTAGTACGTCGTCCAGGGCCCATCAGCCCCAGCATTTT. Its protein product is CASSTSSRAHQPQHF. The chain has TRBV19 and TRBJ1-5; D is perhaps TRBD1 (5 bases). This CDR3 is 15 amino acids long. V lost 4 bases and J 5 bases, leaving 15 bases between the germline ends. Per the germline V gene, CDR1 is LNHDA and CDR2 is SQIVND (reference sequence).

The V and J genes are TRBV6-4 and TRBJ1-5; D may be TRBD1 (5 bases). CDR1 is MRHNA, CDR2 SNTAGT, per germline. Trimming left V 0 bases short and J 4 bases short, with 25 bases between. This CDR3 comprises 20 residues. Written as DNA, the CDR3 is TGTGCCAGCAGTGACTCGACAACAGGAGAGACACCGAGCTTAAATCAGCCCCAGCATTTT. Protein: CASSDSTTGETPSLNQPQHF.

The chain has TRBV30 and TRBJ1-5; D gene ambiguous. The CDR3 length is 20 residues. Germline V gives CDR1 GTSNPN, CDR2 SVGIG (reference sequence). V gave up 3 bases and J gave up 0 bases, with 27 bases separating them. The CDR3 loop reads CAWSAPLGSAAGYSNQPQHF. The CDR3 nucleotides are TGTGCCTGGAGCGCACCTCTAGGCTCGGCAGCTGGTTATAGCAATCAGCCCCAGCATTTT.

The V call is TRBV15, the J call TRBJ1-1; 8 bases are a match to TRBD1. J was trimmed by 8 bases and V by 0 bases; bases with no gene match: 2. CDR1 and CDR2 (germline): LNHNV, YYDKDF (reference sequence). The length of the CDR3 is 13 residues. The CDR3 reads CATSREDRDEAFF. CDR3 DNA sequence: TGTGCCACCAGCAGAGAGGACAGGGACGAAGCTTTCTTT.

This sequence joins TRBV7-8 and TRBJ1-1; D is unresolved. V lost 5 bases, J lost 0 bases, and 16 bases lay in between. The CDR3 length is 16 residues. Per the germline V gene, CDR1 is SGHVS and CDR2 is FQNEAQ. The CDR3 region is CASSSRGLAMNTEAFF. The DNA of the CDR3 is TGTGCCAGCAGCAGTCGAGGACTTGCGATGAACACTGAAGCTTTCTTT.

V is TRBV7-9 and J is TRBJ1-1; 7 positions match TRBD1. The CDR3 is 14 amino acids. The germline V gene has CDR1 SEHNR and CDR2 FQNEAQ (reference sequence). The V segment lost 1 base and the J segment 8 bases; nucleotides outside the gene matches: 7. The CDR3 loop is CASSLGVQGPEAFF. DNA for the CDR3: TGTGCCAGCAGCTTAGGAGTACAGGGGCCGGAAGCTTTCTTT.

The chain uses TRBV6-5 and TRBJ2-2; D is unresolved. Germline values: CDR1 MNHEY, CDR2 SVGAGI. CDR3 length equals 15 residues. With 2 bases removed from V and 1 base from J, the gap between germline ends came to 8 bases. In DNA form, the CDR3 reads TGTGCCAGCAGTTACCGGCAGGTGAACACCGGGGAGCTGTTTTTT. It codes for CASSYRQVNTGELFF.

The V gene is TRBV27, the J gene TRBJ2-3; weak D call: TRBD1 (6 bases). This CDR3 has 16 amino acids. Trimming cost V 5 bases and J 4 bases, with 19 bases left between them. Germline V gene data show CDR1 as MNHEY and CDR2 as SMNVEV (reference sequence). The CDR3 region has the DNA TGTGCCAGCAGTCCCTACAGGGCCGTTGGGTCAGATACGCAGTATTTT. It specifies CASSPYRAVGSDTQYF.

In its sample, this clone was seen once. The chain carries TRBV7-3 and TRBJ1-6; unclear D gene. Germline CDR1 reads SGHTA; CDR2 reads FQGTGA. This CDR3 is built from 16 residues. The V end lost 1 base, the J end lost 7 bases, and 14 bases lay between the germline ends. CDR3 residues: CASSLRGPMENSPLHF. The CDR3, as DNA: TGTGCCAGCAGCTTAAGAGGGCCCATGGAGAATTCACCCCTCCACTTT.

The chain links TRBV10-3 to TRBJ1-1, with D possibly matching TRBD1 (5 bases). The germline V and J ends were trimmed by 2 bases and 5 bases, with 9 bases remaining between them. There are 13 residues in the CDR3. CDR1 is ENHRY and CDR2 is SYGVKD in the germline V gene. The CDR3 region has the DNA TGTGCCATCAGTGAGCGGGGGGAGACTGAAGCTTTCTTT. This translates into CAISERGETEAFF.

There are a few counts of this clone. The gene calls are TRBV11-2 and TRBJ2-7; the D gene is possibly TRBD2 (6 bases). The ends were cut back, 5 bases at V and 2 bases at J, with 16 bases in the middle. Germline V lookup: CDR1 SGHAT, CDR2 FQNNGV. The CDR3 length is 15 residues. Here the CDR3 reads CASSLIAAATYEQYF. The CDR3, as DNA: TGTGCCAGCAGCCTTATAGCGGCAGCTACCTACGAGCAGTACTTC.

The V and J genes are TRBV6-5 and TRBJ2-1; unclear D gene. Between the trimmed V and J ends, which lost 0 bases and 9 bases, there was a span of 3 bases. The CDR3 runs to 11 residues. The germline gives CDR1 MNHEY, CDR2 SVGAGI. The CDR3 region has the DNA TGTGCCAGCAGTTACTCCGGTGAGCAGTTCTTC. As protein: CASSYSGEQFF.

This chain links TRBV18 with TRBJ1-2; 9 bases agree with TRBD1. The CDR3 is made up of 16 amino acids. V lost 0 bases, J lost 2 bases, and 4 bases stayed unmatched. Per germline, CDR1 KGHSH and CDR2 LQKENI. The CDR3 bases are TGTGCCAGCTCACCACCGTTTGGGACAGGGAACTATGGCTACACCTTC. Translation: CASSPPFGTGNYGYTF.

This clone appeared a few times. The sample carries other DNA sequences with the same CDR3. The chain couples TRBV2 to TRBJ1-4, with TRBD1 identical over 7 bases. CDR1 SNHLY and CDR2 FYNNEI come from the germline V gene. J gave up 3 bases and V 6 bases, and 1 base lay outside the gene matches. The CDR3 consists of 13 residues. CDR3 sequence: CASSDRANEKLFF. In DNA, the CDR3 is TGTGCCAGCAGCGACAGGGCTAATGAAAAACTGTTTTTT.

The chain is built from TRBV4-1 and TRBJ1-1; D might be TRBD1 (6 bases). Germline CDR1 reads MGHRA; CDR2 reads YSYEKL. The CDR3 is 15 residues long. Trimming removed 2 bases at V and 5 bases at J, with 15 bases between. The CDR3 reads CASSQPPSGATEAFF. The DNA of the CDR3 is TGCGCCAGCAGCCAACCACCCTCAGGGGCGACTGAAGCTTTCTTT.

The rearrangement links TRBV28 to TRBJ2-7, with D uncertain. V lost 5 bases to trimming and J lost 3 bases, with 17 bases between them. Germline loops: CDR1 MDHEN, CDR2 SYDVKM. The CDR3 totals 15 residues. The CDR3 coding sequence is TGTGCCAGCAGTCGAGCTTTAGTCCCCTACTACGAGCAGTACTTC. It is translated as CASSRALVPYYEQYF.

In its sample, this clone was seen once. CDR3 bases: TGTGCCAGCAGCTTAAACCCGGGGGGCTACACCTTC. Its translation: CASSLNPGGYTF. The rearrangement uses TRBV7-3 and TRBJ1-2, with no clear D. There are 12 residues in the CDR3. V lost 1 base to trimming and J lost 8 bases, with 8 bases between them. CDR1 is SGHTA and CDR2 is FQGTGA in the germline V gene.

The rearrangement uses TRBV7-2 and TRBJ1-4; D ambiguous. The germline gives CDR1 SGHTA, CDR2 FQGNSA. The CDR3 extends over 14 amino acids. Trimming removed 3 bases from V and 3 bases from J, with 8 bases in between. The CDR3 spells CASSFYNSNEKLFF. The CDR3 nucleotides read TGTGCCAGCAGCTTCTATAACTCTAATGAAAAACTGTTTTTT.

This clone was seen a single time. This chain joins TRBV28 and TRBJ1-4; 8 bases match TRBD1. The J segment lost 6 bases and the V segment lost 4 bases, leaving 10 bases of the junction unmatched. CDR1 MDHEN and CDR2 SYDVKM come from the germline V gene. CDR3 length: 16 amino acids. CDR3 protein: CASSYVAGGTYEKLFF. CDR3 nucleotides: TGTGCCAGCAGTTACGTTGCAGGGGGCACGTATGAAAAACTGTTTTTT.

DNA of the CDR3: TGTGCCAGCAGCTCCCTAACAGGGGGCTTCGACTCACGGGGTGATGAGCAGTTCTTC. Protein: CASSSLTGGFDSRGDEQFF. V is TRBV5-6 and J is TRBJ2-1; 9 bases are shared with TRBD1. CDR1 is SGHDT and CDR2 is YYEEEE in the germline V gene. V lost 3 bases to trimming and J lost 8 bases; unmatched junction nucleotides: 21. The CDR3 runs 19 residues.

The V and J genes are TRBV19 and TRBJ1-2; unclear D gene. Trimming took 11 bases from V and 4 from J, leaving 14 bases between them. The germline CDR1 and CDR2 sequences are LNHDA and SQIVND (reference sequence). The CDR3 totals 12 residues. The CDR3 DNA is TGTGCCTCCACGGCGGGAATCTATGGCTACACCTTC. The encoded protein is CASTAGIYGYTF.

The V gene is TRBV14, the J gene TRBJ2-7, with a tentative D call TRBD1 (6 bases). The CDR3 has 15 residues. In germline, CDR1 is SGHDN, CDR2 FVKESK. The germline V and J ends were trimmed by 4 bases and 1 base, with 14 bases remaining between them. The CDR3 is CASSPRQDLSYEQYF. Here the CDR3 DNA reads TGTGCCAGCAGCCCCCGACAGGACCTATCCTACGAGCAGTACTTC. Looking up the rest from reference TRBV14 and TRBJ2-7 gives the full variable domain: EAGVTQFPSHSVIEKGQTVTLRCDPISGHDNLYWYRRVMGKEIKFLLHFVKESKQDESGMPNNRFLAERTGGTYSTLKVQPAELEDSGVYFCASSPRQDLSYEQYFGPGTRLTVT.

The chain links TRBV28 to TRBJ1-6; 7 bases are shared with TRBD1. The CDR3 spans 15 residues. Germline CDR1 MDHEN, CDR2 SYDVKM. V gave up 6 bases and J gave up 8 bases; unmatched junction bases: 10. CDR3: CASRPHRDSHSPLHF. For the CDR3, the DNA is TGTGCCAGCAGGCCACACCGGGACAGCCATTCACCCCTCCACTTT.